This T cell receptor beta chain was recorded in a study of molecular identifiers for immune sequencing clone quantification. The germline V gene has CDR1 SGHNT and CDR2 YENEEA. V lost 2 bases, J lost 7 bases, and 5 bases stayed unmatched. The length of the CDR3 is 15 residues. TCRdb re-called the PCR reads with MiXCR, one entry per CDR3 protein. Counted here are approximately 680,000 distinct CDR3 sequences, roughly 25% occurring once; the ten biggest clones make up 0.78%. This TCR was sampled from a human donor in good health. Some libraries in this study had Jurkat cell RNA spiked in. Material: naive CD8+ T cells from blood, with Jurkat cell RNA spiked in. The sample's subset: FACS-sorted CD8+CD4-CCR7+CD45RA+ naive T cells. V is TRBV11-3 and J is TRBJ2-1; 10 bases agree with TRBD2. CDR3: CASSLRTSGPNEQFF. In nucleotides, the CDR3 is TGTGCCAGCAGCTTACGGACTAGCGGACCTAATGAGCAGTTCTTC.